These 26 T cell receptor beta chains originate from one sample sequenced in a study of shared clonotypes between healthy human individuals. Method: immunoSEQ multiplex PCR; TCRdb's copy keeps in-frame clones and lacks some. The table lists 2 million to 2.5 million clones, approximately 95% of them singletons. The sequencing sample was made of naive CD4+ T cells from PBMCs. Stated subset: CD45RA+ positively selected. Receptors originate from a man in his late teens or twenties in good health. Some clones in this sample may be carry-over from other donors' samples.

The genes are TRBV5-6 and TRBJ1-2; no definite D call. The V end lost 1 base, the J end lost 0 bases, and 13 bases lay between the germline ends. CDR3 size: 16 residues. Germline CDR1 SGHDT, CDR2 YYEEEE. This chain's CDR3 is CASSLWWEQANYGYTF. In DNA, the CDR3 is TGTGCCAGCAGCTTGTGGTGGGAGCAAGCTAACTATGGCTACACCTTC.

J is TRBJ2-2 and V is TRBV6-1, with 12 bases that match TRBD2. This CDR3 contains 16 residues. The germline V gene has CDR1 MNHNS and CDR2 SASEGT. With V trimmed by 4 bases and J by 8 bases, 8 bases remained unmatched. The CDR3 DNA sequence: TGTGCCAGCAGTGCCCGGACTAGCGGGATCAGGGGGGAGCTGTTTTTT. This encodes CASSARTSGIRGELFF.

The chain carries TRBV7-8 and TRBJ2-1, with a possible D match to TRBD2 (6 bases). The V end lost 4 bases, the J end lost 15 bases, and 19 bases lay between the germline ends. The CDR3 sequence is 13 residues long. Germline-derived CDR1 and CDR2 are SGHVS and FQNEAQ. CDR3 coding DNA: TGTGCCAGCAGCTCCAAAAGGAGGGACCATCGGTTCTTC. It yields the protein CASSSKRRDHRFF.

This sequence joins TRBV5-4 and TRBJ1-1; the D gene is possibly TRBD1 (5 bases). V lost 5 bases, J lost 6 bases, and 17 bases lay in between. Germline lookup yields CDR1 SGHNT and CDR2 YYREEE (reference sequence). The CDR3 loop spans 14 amino acids. The CDR3: CASSQIRRGAEAFF. The CDR3 DNA reads as TGTGCCAGCAGTCAGATTCGAAGGGGCGCTGAAGCTTTCTTT.

Concerning this clone itself: The same CDR3 also results from other DNA sequences found in this sample. V usage is TRBV11-2 and J usage is TRBJ2-7; no clear D. The CDR3 is made up of 12 amino acids. The germline gives CDR1 SGHAT, CDR2 FQNNGV. Trimming took 5 bases from V and 4 from J, leaving 9 bases between them. The CDR3 loop reads CASSLSGYEQYF. The CDR3 nucleotides are TGTGCCAGCAGCCTATCGGGTTACGAGCAGTACTTC.

The chain uses TRBV6-5 and TRBJ1-3; no reliable D call. CDR3 size: 14 residues. Germline lookup yields CDR1 MNHEY and CDR2 SVGAGI. The V end lost 6 bases, the J end lost 4 bases, and 13 bases lay between the germline ends. Here the CDR3 reads CASRLLGGGNTIYF. In DNA form, the CDR3 reads TGTGCCAGCAGACTTTTGGGCGGGGGAAACACCATATATTTT.

The chain is built from TRBV6-1 and TRBJ2-3; 10 positions agree with TRBD2. The germline CDR1 and CDR2 sequences are MNHNS and SASEGT. With V trimmed by 6 bases and J by 6 bases, 9 bases remained unmatched. The CDR3 is made up of 15 amino acids. CDR3 coding DNA: TGTGCCAGCAGCCCGGGGCTAGCGGGGGCCGATACGCAGTATTTT. This encodes CASSPGLAGADTQYF.

The chain has TRBV27 and TRBJ1-2, with TRBD1 as a possible D gene (6 bases). Germline V gene data show CDR1 as MNHEY and CDR2 as SMNVEV (reference sequence). CDR3 length equals 14 residues. V was cut by 4 bases and J by 5 bases, with 14 bases left in between. The CDR3 here is CASSWAGRGYGYTF. CDR3 coding DNA: TGTGCCAGCAGTTGGGCAGGCAGGGGTTATGGCTACACCTTC.

This chain joins TRBV7-9 and TRBJ2-3; D uncertain. The CDR3 has 15 amino acids. V gave up 1 base and J gave up 2 bases, with 10 bases separating them. Germline V CDR1 and CDR2: SEHNR, FQNEAQ (reference sequence). CDR3 loop: CASSLDRALTDTQYF. The CDR3 DNA reads as TGTGCCAGCAGCTTAGACCGGGCCCTCACAGATACGCAGTATTTT. Full variable domain (missing parts from reference TRBV7-9 and TRBJ2-3): DTGVSQNPRHKITKRGQNVTFRCDPISEHNRLYWYRQTLGQGPEFLTYFQNEAQLEKSRLLSDRFSAERPKGSFSTLEIQRTEQGDSAMYLCASSLDRALTDTQYFGPGTRLTVL.

The gene calls are TRBV29-1 and TRBJ2-5; D is ambiguous. CDR3 length: 14 amino acids. The V gene lost 4 bases and the J gene lost 6 bases, with 18 bases spanning the gap. Per germline, CDR1 SQVTM and CDR2 ANQGSEA. DNA of the CDR3: TGCAGCGTTGTGGATGGCGAGACCTCGCAGACCCAGTACTTC. Translated: CSVVDGETSQTQYF.

This clone was recorded once. The chain uses TRBV2 and TRBJ1-2; D not resolved. Germline CDR1 SNHLY, CDR2 FYNNEI. The CDR3 loop spans 13 amino acids. The V end was cut by 0 bases, the J end by 7 bases, with 9 bases between. CDR3 sequence (DNA): TGTGCCAGCAGTGAAGCGGCGGAGGGTGGCTACACCTTC. Translated, it gives CASSEAAEGGYTF.

The rearrangement links TRBV27 to TRBJ2-3, with TRBD2 identical over 12 bases. CDR3 length equals 16 residues. V was pared by 6 bases and J by 2 bases, with 6 bases of the junction left unmatched. Germline V lookup: CDR1 MNHEY, CDR2 SMNVEV (reference sequence). The DNA for the CDR3 is TGTGCCAGCAGCCTGACTAGCGGGAGATACACAGATACGCAGTATTTT. Protein sequence: CASSLTSGRYTDTQYF.

The rearrangement joins TRBV30 to TRBJ1-6; a weak D match, TRBD1 (5 bases). The CDR3 contains 19 residues. From germline, CDR1 is GTSNPN and CDR2 SVGIG (reference sequence). V was pared by 2 bases and J by 8 bases, with 28 bases between. CDR3 protein: CAWSPPHPIQGSWYSPLHF. The CDR3 bases are TGTGCCTGGAGTCCTCCGCACCCAATCCAGGGTTCTTGGTATTCACCCCTCCACTTT.

This clone was seen just once. The chain links TRBV2 to TRBJ2-3, with D perhaps matching TRBD2 (5 bases). The CDR3 contains 14 residues. Trimming shortened V by 4 bases and J by 0 bases, and 8 bases separated the two germline ends. The germline CDR1 and CDR2 sequences are SNHLY and FYNNEI. The CDR3 reads CASSGLTSTDTQYF. The CDR3 DNA is TGTGCCAGCAGTGGACTAACAAGCACAGATACGCAGTATTTT. Combining the CDR3 with reference TRBV2 and TRBJ2-3 gives the whole variable domain EPEVTQTPSHQVTQMGQEVILRCVPISNHLYFYWYRQILGQKVEFLVSFYNNEISEKSEIFDDQFSVERPDGSNFTLKIRSTKLEDSAMYFCASSGLTSTDTQYFGPGTRLTVL.

The rearrangement joins TRBV5-8 to TRBJ2-4, with D perhaps matching TRBD2 (5 bases). CDR3 length equals 16 residues. Germline assignment: CDR1 SGHTS and CDR2 YDEGEE. Trimming stripped 4 bases from V and 7 bases from J, with 21 bases between. The CDR3 DNA follows: TGTGCCAGCAGCCGAAAAGACGGGATCCCGGGGAACATTCAGTACTTC. Its protein is CASSRKDGIPGNIQYF.

The chain employs TRBV11-2 and TRBJ2-1; 9 positions agree with TRBD2. The CDR3 length is 15 residues. Per germline, CDR1 SGHAT and CDR2 FQNNGV. J lost 8 bases, V lost 0 bases, and 5 bases had no gene match. CDR3 coding DNA: TGTGCCAGCAGCTTAGATAGCGGGAGTGCCGATGAGCAGTTCTTC. Protein sequence: CASSLDSGSADEQFF. The full variable domain, rest sourced from reference TRBV11-2 and TRBJ2-1, is EAGVAQSPRYKIIEKRQSVAFWCNPISGHATLYWYQQILGQGPKLLIQFQNNGVVDDSQLPKDRFSAERLKGVDSTLKIQPAKLEDSAVYLCASSLDSGSADEQFFGPGTRLTVL.

This sequence joins TRBV5-1 and TRBJ2-3; 10 nucleotides align to TRBD1. Germline V gene sequence: CDR1 SGHRS, CDR2 YFSETQ. V lost 4 bases to trimming and J lost 3 bases; unmatched junction nucleotides: 8. This CDR3 has 16 amino acids. The CDR3 loop is CASSGGTGAWTDTQYF. CDR3 sequence (DNA): TGCGCCAGCAGCGGAGGGACAGGGGCATGGACAGATACGCAGTATTTT. The full variable domain, completed using reference TRBV5-1 and TRBJ2-3, is KAGVTQTPRYLIKTRGQQVTLSCSPISGHRSVSWYQQTPGQGLQFLFEYFSETQRNKGNFPGRFSGRQFSNSRSEMNVSTLELGDSALYLCASSGGTGAWTDTQYFGPGTRLTVL.

The chain recombines TRBV5-1 with TRBJ1-4; 7 bases fit TRBD1. The CDR3 is made up of 15 amino acids. The junction had 7 bases not matched to a gene; V was cut back by 4 bases and J by 4 bases. From germline, CDR1 is SGHRS and CDR2 YFSETQ. The CDR3 loop reads CASSQTQGINEKLFF. The CDR3 DNA follows: TGCGCCAGCAGCCAAACACAGGGGATTAATGAAAAACTGTTTTTT.

The chain employs TRBV9 and TRBJ1-4; a weak D match, TRBD1 (5 bases). Germline V gene sequence: CDR1 SGDLS, CDR2 YYNGEE. The CDR3 has 15 amino acids. Trimming took off 4 bases at V and 5 bases at J, with 15 bases between the two ends. The CDR3 spells CASSTRGGFNEKLFF. The CDR3, as DNA: TGTGCCAGCAGCACTAGGGGCGGCTTCAATGAAAAACTGTTTTTT.

The rearrangement links TRBV4-1 to TRBJ1-2, with D tentatively TRBD1 (6 bases). The CDR3 spans 14 residues. Trimming stripped 4 bases from V and 4 bases from J, with 13 bases between. Germline CDR1 MGHRA, CDR2 YSYEKL. The CDR3 here is CASSPPGVVYGYTF. The CDR3 DNA is TGCGCCAGCAGCCCCCCAGGGGTCGTCTATGGCTACACCTTC.

The chain couples TRBV27 to TRBJ1-2; D ambiguous. V dropped 3 bases and J dropped 2 bases, with 10 bases sitting between them. Germline CDR1 reads MNHEY; CDR2 reads SMNVEV (reference sequence). The CDR3 sequence is 14 residues long. In DNA form, the CDR3 reads TGTGCCAGCAGTTTGGTCAGTTCAAACTATGGCTACACCTTC. This gives the protein CASSLVSSNYGYTF.

The chain combines TRBV30 with TRBJ2-2, with TRBD2 identical over 12 bases. Germline CDR1 is GTSNPN and CDR2 is SVGIG (reference sequence). The trim removed 0 bases at V and 6 bases at J, leaving 8 bases unmatched. The CDR3 length is 17 residues. Written as DNA, the CDR3 is TGTGCCTGGAGTGTCTCTACTAGCGGGAGGTCGGCCGGGGAGCTGTTTTTT. Translated, it gives CAWSVSTSGRSAGELFF.

The chain combines TRBV7-2 with TRBJ2-1, with D possibly TRBD2 on 6 matching bases. Per germline, CDR1 SGHTA and CDR2 FQGNSA. The CDR3 loop spans 15 amino acids. Trimming cost V 4 bases and J 2 bases, with 12 bases left between them. The CDR3: CASSWEVAAYNEQFF. The DNA for the CDR3 is TGTGCCAGCAGCTGGGAGGTAGCGGCCTACAATGAGCAGTTCTTC.

This clone was seen a single time. This sequence joins TRBV15 and TRBJ2-2; D is perhaps TRBD1 or TRBD2 (6 bases each). The V gene lost 0 bases and the J gene lost 4 bases, with 15 bases spanning the gap. CDR3 length: 17 amino acids. Per germline, CDR1 LNHNV and CDR2 YYDKDF (reference sequence). DNA for the CDR3: TGTGCCACCAGCAGAGATCTAGGGGGGCTACGCACCGGGGAGCTGTTTTTT. Amino acid sequence: CATSRDLGGLRTGELFF.

The chain combines TRBV5-1 with TRBJ2-2, with D perhaps TRBD2 (6 bases). The CDR3 is 15 amino acids. V lost 0 bases, J lost 7 bases, and 13 bases lay in between. Germline CDR1 and CDR2: SGHRS and YFSETQ. The CDR3: CASSLEGSSVGELFF. The CDR3 region has the DNA TGCGCCAGCAGCTTGGAGGGGTCTAGCGTCGGGGAGCTGTTTTTT.

The chain recombines TRBV28 with TRBJ2-1; 8 nucleotides agree with TRBD2. The CDR3 sequence is 12 residues long. Germline CDR1 reads MDHEN; CDR2 reads SYDVKM. V dropped 5 bases and J dropped 10; count of bases not matched to a gene: 4. CDR3 coding DNA: TGTGCCAGCAGTCCAATAGCGGGGGAGCAGTTCTTC. Translated, it gives CASSPIAGEQFF.